These 23 T cell receptor beta chains were all obtained from the same sample, sequenced in a study of low-dose radiotherapy and immunotherapy resistance in tumors. Documented time point: before trial treatment. First-strand cDNA relied on TRAV- and TRBV-specific primers spanning alpha and beta chains. PCR amplification of the TCRs was performed with Phusion for 20 PCR cycles, and it relied on a constant-region primer together with a V-primer adapter. In TCRdb, the reads were re-called with MiXCR into one record per CDR3 protein. Of 80,000 to 90,000 distinct CDR3 sequences in the sample, 18% were seen once. Sequenced material: PBMCs, taken before treatment. These receptors came from a male donor with prostate cancer.

This clonotype occurred many times. At one of its ends the junction is not consistent with the germline gene, which may arise from a read error. The chain carries TRBV20-1 and TRBJ1-2, with D perhaps matching TRBD1 (5 bases). CDR3 length: 13 amino acids. CDR1 is DFQATT, CDR2 SNEGSKA, per germline (reference sequence). The CDR3 sequence is CSAGETALYGYTF. The DNA of the CDR3 is TGCAGTGCTGGAGAGACAGCACTCTATGGCTACACCTTC.

CDR3 loop: CASMQGFGQPQHF. The CDR3 DNA reads TGTGCCAGCATGCAGGGGTTCGGTCAGCCCCAGCATTTT. The rearrangement joins TRBV2 to TRBJ1-5, with D maybe TRBD1 (6 bases). The CDR3 covers 13 residues. Germline loops: CDR1 SNHLY, CDR2 FYNNEI. Trimming removed 7 bases from V and 6 bases from J, with 13 bases in between.

Comment on this clonotype: This may come from a read error, since a much larger clone is one base off. The chain joins TRBV30 to TRBJ2-5; TRBD2 is a possible D gene (6 bases). Per germline, CDR1 GTSNPN and CDR2 SVGIG (reference sequence). Trimming left V 5 bases short and J 0 bases short, with 19 bases between. The CDR3 covers 16 residues. The CDR3 DNA reads TGTGCCTGGGGTTTTTGCGAGGCGGGATACCAAGAGACCCAGTACTTC. Protein: CAWGFCEAGYQETQYF.

Worth noting for this clonotype: A read error likely explains this, since a far larger clone differs by one base. V usage is TRBV5-4 and J usage is TRBJ2-3; possibly TRBD2 for D (6 bases). Between the trimmed V and J ends, which lost 3 bases and 5 bases, there was a span of 7 bases. The length of the CDR3 is 12 residues. CDR1 SGHNT and CDR2 YYREEE come from the germline V gene (reference sequence). This chain's CDR3 is CASSSGVDTQYF. Written as DNA, the CDR3 is TGTGCCAGCAGCTCGGGAGTAGATACGCAGTATTTT. The variable domain in full, with the rest retrieved from reference TRBV5-4 and TRBJ2-3, is ETGVTQSPTHLIKTRGQQVTLRCSSQSGHNTVSWYQQALGQGPQFIFQYYREEENGRGNFPPRFSGLQFPNYSSELNVNALELDDSALYLCASSSGVDTQYFGPGTRLTVL.

This clonotype was picked up many times. V and J are TRBV3-1 and TRBJ2-6; weak D call: TRBD1 (5 bases). V gave up 0 bases and J gave up 2 bases, with 11 bases separating them. The germline V gene encodes CDR1 LGHDT and CDR2 YNNKEL (reference sequence). This CDR3 has 17 amino acids. For the CDR3, the DNA is TGTGCCAGCAGCCAAGATCTCAGGGCGACTGGGGCCAACGTCCTGACTTTC. Its translation is CASSQDLRATGANVLTF.

This clonotype was recorded many times. V gene TRBV12-3 or TRBV12-4 combines with J gene TRBJ1-3, with a weak D call TRBD1 (5 bases). The CDR3 covers 16 residues. V lost 5 bases, J lost 2 bases, and 16 bases lay in between. CDR3 nucleotides: TGTGCCAGCAGTCCGGCAGGGAGGAGAACTGGAAACACCATATATTTT. Translated, it gives CASSPAGRRTGNTIYF.

This chain joins TRBV6-8 and TRBJ2-5; D is ambiguous. This CDR3 spans 14 amino acids. The germline V and J ends were trimmed by 5 bases and 5 bases, with 15 bases remaining between them. Germline V lookup: CDR1 MNHGY, CDR2 SAAAGT. CDR3 in DNA: TGTGCCAGCAGTCCCGTAGCTGGTTCGGAGACCCAGTACTTC. It translates to CASSPVAGSETQYF.

V usage is TRBV6-5 and J usage is TRBJ2-1; D is uncertain. Trimming left V 2 bases short and J 1 base short, with 9 bases between. CDR1 and CDR2 (germline): MNHEY, SVGAGI. This CDR3 spans 15 amino acids. The CDR3 sequence is CASSYGSLSYNEQFF. CDR3 bases: TGTGCCAGCAGTTACGGCAGCTTATCCTACAATGAGCAGTTCTTC.

The sample holds a few counts of this clonotype. V is TRBV7-2 and J is TRBJ2-5; the D gene could be TRBD1 or TRBD2 (6 bases each). Trimming removed 5 bases from V and 5 bases from J, with 15 bases in between. The CDR3 has 14 amino acids. Germline-derived CDR1 and CDR2 are SGHTA and FQGNSA. In DNA form, the CDR3 reads TGTGCCAGCAGCCCCCGGGGGCGCACGGAGACCCAGTACTTC. As protein: CASSPRGRTETQYF. Looking up the rest from reference TRBV7-2 and TRBJ2-5 gives the full variable domain: GAGVSQSPSNKVTEKGKDVELRCDPISGHTALYWYRQSLGQGLEFLIYFQGNSAPDKSGLPSDRFSAERTGGSVSTLTIQRTQQEDSAVYLCASSPRGRTETQYFGPGTRLLVL.

In this sample, this clonotype turned up many times. Its ends do not fully match the called genes, so a read error is possible. The chain uses TRBV15 and TRBJ2-3; TRBD2 matches at 12 bases. Germline V CDR1 and CDR2: LNHNV, YYDKDF (reference sequence). The CDR3 runs 12 residues. CDR3 protein: CATSRDSSGGDF. In DNA form, the CDR3 reads TGTGCCACCAGCAGAGATTCTAGCGGGGGGGATTTT.

With respect to this clonotype: This sequence is one base from a far larger clone and is likely a read error. This chain uses TRBV6-2 or TRBV6-3 with TRBJ2-3, with D possibly TRBD2 on 6 matching bases. This CDR3 region has 14 residues. Trimming shortened V by 8 bases and J by 6 bases, and 18 bases separated the two germline ends. Germline V gene lookup returns CDR1 MNHEY and CDR2 SVGEGT. This chain's CDR3 is CASGDNGGTDTQYF. In DNA form, the CDR3 reads TGTGCCAGCGGGGATAACGGGGGAACGGATACGCAGTATTTT.

This clonotype has a count of ten or more. CDR3 in DNA: TGTGCCAGCAGTCCGCTCTGGCAGCCCCAGCATTTT. Translated: CASSPLWQPQHF. The chain employs TRBV12-3 or TRBV12-4 and TRBJ1-5; D is unresolved. This CDR3 is 12 amino acids long. Trimming left V 5 bases short and J 7 bases short, with 9 bases between.

This clonotype occurred many times. V usage is TRBV5-6 and J usage is TRBJ2-5; 9 bases agree with TRBD2. Germline CDR1 reads SGHDT; CDR2 reads YYEEEE. This CDR3 comprises 14 residues. V shed 4 bases, J shed 5 bases, and the junction held 6 bases outside the gene matches. The CDR3, as DNA: TGTGCCAGCAGCCGTAGCGGGGGCTACGAGACCCAGTACTTC. It encodes CASSRSGGYETQYF.

This clonotype was seen ten or more times. The chain links TRBV12-3 or TRBV12-4 to TRBJ2-4, with D uncertain. CDR3 size: 13 residues. V lost 3 bases to trimming and J lost 8 bases, with 11 bases between them. In DNA, the CDR3 is TGTGCCAGCAGTTTGGGTCCTCGGGACATTCAGTACTTC. Protein: CASSLGPRDIQYF.

This rearrangement joins TRBV6-1 to TRBJ2-7, with 8 bases that match TRBD2. V trimming: 7 bases; J trimming: 4 bases; junction bases outside the gene matches: 12. Per the germline V gene, CDR1 is MNHNS and CDR2 is SASEGT. This CDR3 spans 15 amino acids. This chain's CDR3 is CASTVQSGGGYEQYF. The CDR3 bases are TGTGCCAGCACGGTTCAAAGCGGGGGAGGATACGAGCAGTACTTC.

The CDR3 DNA follows: TGTGCCAGCAGACGAGGAGGGACTATAGTGCTAAATGAGCAGTTCTTC. Translation gives CASRRGGTIVLNEQFF. The V and J genes are TRBV6-2 or TRBV6-3 and TRBJ2-1; TRBD2 agrees at 7 bases. Trimming took 6 bases from V and 7 from J; bases not matched to a gene: 15. This CDR3 contains 16 residues. Looked up from germline, CDR1 is MNHEY and CDR2 is SVGEGT.

This clonotype was detected many times. This rearrangement joins TRBV6-1 to TRBJ2-1; D may be TRBD2 (5 bases). Trimming left V 0 bases short and J 11 bases short, with 11 bases between. Germline CDR1 is MNHNS and CDR2 is SASEGT. The CDR3 extends over 13 amino acids. The CDR3 region is CASSEAEERKQFF. CDR3 bases: TGTGCCAGCAGTGAAGCGGAGGAGCGTAAGCAGTTCTTC.

Ten or more counts support this clonotype. The rearrangement links TRBV11-2 to TRBJ2-3; 8 bases are shared with TRBD2. The CDR3 totals 15 residues. Losses at the gene ends were 4 bases for V and 1 base for J; bases not matched to a gene: 4. Looked up from germline, CDR1 is SGHAT and CDR2 is FQNNGV. CDR3 in DNA: TGTGCCAGCAGCTCCCTTAGCGGGGGCACAGATACGCAGTATTTT. It codes for CASSSLSGGTDTQYF.

The sample holds many counts of this clonotype. The CDR3 is CASSLAFRGQDYEQYF. CDR3 DNA sequence: TGTGCCAGCAGCTTGGCATTTCGAGGCCAGGACTACGAGCAGTACTTC. The chain employs TRBV5-6 and TRBJ2-7; D ambiguous. The V end lost 0 bases, the J end lost 3 bases, and 16 bases lay between the germline ends. Germline V gives CDR1 SGHDT, CDR2 YYEEEE. CDR3 length: 16 amino acids.

Concerning this clonotype itself: It is likely a read error: a sequence one base away is far more abundant. The chain has TRBV11-2 and TRBJ2-1; tentatively, D is TRBD2 (6 bases). The germline V gene has CDR1 SGHAT and CDR2 FQNNGV. The CDR3 has 13 amino acids. Trimming pared 3 bases from V and 10 bases from J, leaving 13 bases between. As DNA, the CDR3 is TGTGCCAGCAGCTTCACTAGCTCCTACGAGCAGTTCTTC. Its translation is CASSFTSSYEQFF.

This clonotype was counted at least ten times. The chain carries TRBV6-6 and TRBJ2-5, with D perhaps matching TRBD1 (5 bases). Germline V gives CDR1 MNHNY, CDR2 SVGAGI (reference sequence). This CDR3 has 14 residues. The V end was cut by 7 bases, the J end by 5 bases, with 17 bases between. CDR3 region: CASTPGQGFETQYF. CDR3 DNA: TGTGCCAGCACCCCGGGCCAGGGCTTTGAGACCCAGTACTTC.

This clonotype was recorded at least ten times. As DNA, the CDR3 is TGTGCCAGCAGTTACCTTAGCGCTTCTGGGGCCAACGTCCTGACTTTC. Translated, it gives CASSYLSASGANVLTF. The chain carries TRBV6-5 and TRBJ2-6; D may be TRBD2 (5 bases). The CDR3 runs to 16 residues. V was clipped by 2 bases and J by 1 base, with 9 bases between them. Germline V gene sequence: CDR1 MNHEY, CDR2 SVGAGI.

This clonotype was seen ten or more times. V and J are TRBV7-2 and TRBJ1-3; D possibly corresponds to TRBD1 (6 bases). V lost 4 bases to trimming and J lost 4 bases, with 8 bases between them. The CDR3 consists of 13 residues. Germline V gene lookup returns CDR1 SGHTA and CDR2 FQGNSA. In nucleotides, the CDR3 is TGTGCCAGCAGCTCGGACAGAGGAAACACCATATATTTT. Its translation is CASSSDRGNTIYF.